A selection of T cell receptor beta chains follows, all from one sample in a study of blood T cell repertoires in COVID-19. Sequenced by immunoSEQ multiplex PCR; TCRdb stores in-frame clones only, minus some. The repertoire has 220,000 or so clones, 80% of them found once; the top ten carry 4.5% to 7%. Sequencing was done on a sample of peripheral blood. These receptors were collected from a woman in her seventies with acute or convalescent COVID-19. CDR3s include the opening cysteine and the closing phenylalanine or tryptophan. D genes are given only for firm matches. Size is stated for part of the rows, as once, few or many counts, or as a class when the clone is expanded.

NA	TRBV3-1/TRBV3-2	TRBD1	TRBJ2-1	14	CASSPRDRDNEQFF	TGTGCCAGCAGCCCTAGGGACAGAGACAATGAGCAGTTCTTC
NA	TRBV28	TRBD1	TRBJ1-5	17	CASSLGTVTPSNQPQHF	TGTGCCAGCAGTTTAGGGACAGTCACACCTAGCAATCAGCCCCAGCATTTT
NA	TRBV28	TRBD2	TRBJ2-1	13	CASTRLAGDGEFF	TGTGCCAGCACCCGACTAGCGGGAGATGGTGAGTTCTTC
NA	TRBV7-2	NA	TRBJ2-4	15	CASSLRTARKNIQYF	TGTGCCAGCAGCCTACGGACAGCCAGAAAAAACATTCAGTACTTC
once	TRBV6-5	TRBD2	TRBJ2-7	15	CASSSLAGNFYEQYF	TGTGCCAGCAGTTCCCTAGCGGGGAACTTCTACGAGCAGTACTTC
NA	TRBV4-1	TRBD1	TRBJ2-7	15	CASSQERQGFYEQYF	TGCGCCAGCAGCCAAGAGAGACAGGGGTTCTACGAGCAGTACTTC
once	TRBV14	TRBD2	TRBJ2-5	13	CASSRGGRETQYF	TGTGCCAGCAGCCGGGGAGGGAGAGAGACCCAGTACTTC
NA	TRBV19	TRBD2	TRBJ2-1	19	CASSIDPTTSGRLGNEQFF	TGTGCCAGTAGTATAGACCCTACGACTAGCGGGAGGCTCGGGAATGAGCAGTTCTTC
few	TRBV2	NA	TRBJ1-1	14	CASSVGGPNTEAFF	TGTGCCAGCAGCGTAGGGGGACCGAACACTGAAGCTTTCTTT
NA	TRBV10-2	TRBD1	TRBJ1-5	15	CASNPQGAGNQPQHF	TGCGCCAGCAATCCCCAGGGGGCTGGCAATCAGCCCCAGCATTTT
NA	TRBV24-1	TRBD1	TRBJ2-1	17	CATSDTPGQGTYNEQFF	TGTGCCACCAGTGACACACCGGGACAGGGAACCTACAATGAGCAGTTCTTC
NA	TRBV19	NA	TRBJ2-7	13	CASSIGLASEQYF	TGTGCCAGTAGTATAGGCCTAGCTAGCGAGCAGTACTTC
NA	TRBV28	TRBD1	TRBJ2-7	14	CASSFQGATYEQYF	TGTGCCAGCAGTTTTCAGGGGGCAACCTACGAGCAGTACTTC
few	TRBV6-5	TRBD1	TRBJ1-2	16	CASSYSRTGGNYGYTF	TGTGCCAGCAGTTACTCCAGGACAGGGGGGAACTATGGCTACACCTTC
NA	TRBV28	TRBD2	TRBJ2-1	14	CASSRLAADNEQFF	TGTGCCAGCAGTAGGCTAGCGGCCGACAATGAGCAGTTCTTC
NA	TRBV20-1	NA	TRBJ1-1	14	CSASPRARNTEAFF	TGCAGTGCTAGTCCGCGGGCGCGGAACACTGAAGCTTTCTTT
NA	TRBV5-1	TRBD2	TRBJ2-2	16	CASSLAGGPGTGELFF	TGCGCCAGCAGCTTGGCGGGAGGGCCGGGCACCGGGGAGCTGTTTTTT
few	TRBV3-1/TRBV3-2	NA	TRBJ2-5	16	CASSIGGRGAGETQYF	TGTGCCAGCAGCATAGGCGGCCGGGGGGCGGGGGAGACCCAGTACTTC